Presented here are 30 T cell receptor beta chains from one specimen sequenced in a study of blood T cell repertoires in COVID-19. Assay: immunoSEQ multiplex PCR; the TCRdb copy retains only in-frame clones and omits some. Here the sample spans 210,000 or so clones, less than 90% being singletons. The source material was peripheral blood. These receptors all come from a human donor in a cohort sampled during active COVID-19.

This chain connects TRBV3-1 (or the pseudogene TRBV3-2) to TRBJ2-3; 7 positions agree with TRBD2. This CDR3 spans 19 amino acids. Losses at the gene ends were 1 base for V and 2 bases for J; bases not matched to a gene: 15. CDR1 and CDR2 (germline): LGHDT, YNNKEL (reference sequence). CDR3 loop: CASSQVPQRLASFTDTQYF. The CDR3 DNA reads TGTGCCAGCAGCCAAGTCCCGCAGAGACTAGCTTCCTTCACAGATACGCAGTATTTT.

V gene TRBV7-2 combines with J gene TRBJ2-2; 10 positions agree with TRBD1. The CDR3 runs 16 residues. CDR1 is SGHTA, CDR2 FQGNSA, per germline. The junction had 11 bases not matched to a gene; V was cut back by 6 bases and J by 7 bases. CDR3 DNA: TGTGCCAGCAGTCAACCGGGACAGGGGCCAGTCGGGGAGCTGTTTTTT. Amino acid sequence: CASSQPGQGPVGELFF.

In its sample, this clone was seen once. The chain combines TRBV2 with TRBJ2-3; D perhaps matches TRBD1 (7 bases). The CDR3 has 15 residues. V was cut by 6 bases and J by 0 bases, with 13 bases left in between. CDR1 is SNHLY, CDR2 FYNNEI, per germline. CDR3: CASRGGTASTDTQYF. The CDR3 DNA reads as TGTGCCAGCAGAGGGGGGACAGCTAGCACAGATACGCAGTATTTT.

The rearrangement uses TRBV9 and TRBJ1-2; a weak D match, TRBD1 (5 bases). Germline CDR1 SGDLS, CDR2 YYNGEE. V was shortened by 3 bases and J by 7 bases, with 25 bases between the two germline ends. This CDR3 spans 17 amino acids. DNA for the CDR3: TGTGCCAGCAGCGGCCTACAATCCGCCGGACAAGCGGGTGGCTACACCTTC. Translated: CASSGLQSAGQAGGYTF.

The rearrangement links TRBV28 to TRBJ1-4; D possibly corresponds to TRBD1 (6 bases). V lost 11 bases and J lost 7, with 14 bases in between. Germline V lookup: CDR1 MDHEN, CDR2 SYDVKM. This CDR3 contains 12 residues. The CDR3 coding sequence is TGTGCCGCACGGACAGCAAGTGAAAAACTGTTTTTT. Its protein product is CAARTASEKLFF.

The genes are TRBV3-1 (or the pseudogene TRBV3-2) and TRBJ1-5; 9 nucleotides align to TRBD1. The ends lost 1 base at V and 6 bases at J; junction bases unmatched: 1. CDR1 and CDR2 from the germline V gene are LGHDT and YNNKEL (reference sequence). The CDR3 is made up of 14 amino acids. The DNA of the CDR3 is TGTGCCAGCAGCCAAGGACAGGGGGTTCAGCCCCAGCATTTT. It is translated as CASSQGQGVQPQHF.

The rearrangement links TRBV11-2 to TRBJ1-1; 10 bases fit TRBD1. Germline lookup yields CDR1 SGHAT and CDR2 FQNNGV. With V trimmed by 5 bases and J by 3 bases, 9 bases remained unmatched. There are 16 residues in the CDR3. The CDR3 loop is CASSPRGDRGYTEAFF. CDR3 nucleotides: TGTGCCAGCAGCCCCAGGGGGGACAGGGGTTACACTGAAGCTTTCTTT.

This chain uses TRBV7-9 with TRBJ2-3; D possibly corresponds to TRBD1 (6 bases). Germline CDR1 SEHNR, CDR2 FQNEAQ (reference sequence). The CDR3 has 14 amino acids. The V end was cut by 6 bases, the J end by 2 bases, with 12 bases between. The CDR3 loop reads CASSYGQSTDTQYF. The CDR3, as DNA: TGTGCCAGCAGTTATGGACAGTCCACAGATACGCAGTATTTT. Together with reference TRBV7-9 and TRBJ2-3, the CDR3 gives the full variable domain: DTGVSQNPRHKITKRGQNVTFRCDPISEHNRLYWYRQTLGQGPEFLTYFQNEAQLEKSRLLSDRFSAERPKGSFSTLEIQRTEQGDSAMYLCASSYGQSTDTQYFGPGTRLTVL.

This chain links TRBV3-1 (or the pseudogene TRBV3-2) with TRBJ2-2; 8 nucleotides agree with TRBD1. Looked up from germline, CDR1 is LGHDT and CDR2 is YNNKEL (reference sequence). The CDR3 runs 14 residues. V lost 4 bases and J lost 6; bases outside the gene matches: 4. Written as DNA, the CDR3 is TGTGCCAGCAGCCGACTGGACAGGGCCGGGGAGCTGTTTTTT. Protein sequence: CASSRLDRAGELFF.

The chain has TRBV19 and TRBJ1-5, with 10 bases identical to TRBD1. The CDR3 totals 16 residues. The ends lost 1 base at V and 6 bases at J; junction bases unmatched: 6. Germline V gene lookup returns CDR1 LNHDA and CDR2 SQIVND (reference sequence). CDR3 residues: CASSIGDRGLFQPQHF. The DNA of the CDR3 is TGTGCCAGTAGTATAGGGGACAGGGGACTTTTTCAGCCCCAGCATTTT.

This chain connects TRBV7-9 to TRBJ2-2; tentative D call: TRBD2 (5 bases). V lost 1 base to trimming and J lost 6 bases, with 6 bases between them. Germline V gene sequence: CDR1 SEHNR, CDR2 FQNEAQ (reference sequence). This CDR3 is built from 13 residues. CDR3 protein: CASSLVASGELFF. CDR3 coding DNA: TGTGCCAGCAGCTTAGTAGCGTCCGGGGAGCTGTTTTTT.

The gene calls are TRBV29-1 and TRBJ2-5; the D gene is possibly TRBD1 (7 bases). CDR1 and CDR2 from the germline V gene are SQVTM and ANQGSEA. Trimming removed 5 bases at V and 5 bases at J, with 15 bases between. The length of the CDR3 is 13 residues. The CDR3 nucleotides read TGCAGCGTTACCAGGGGGGACGTGGAGACCCAGTACTTC. Amino acids: CSVTRGDVETQYF.

The chain couples TRBV5-6 to TRBJ2-7; TRBD2 aligns across 10 bases. The CDR3 has 16 residues. The germline V gene has CDR1 SGHDT and CDR2 YYEEEE. The ends lost 0 bases at V and 5 bases at J; junction bases unmatched: 8. For the CDR3, the DNA is TGTGCCAGCAGCTTGGAACTAGCGGGGAACCACCACGAGCAGTACGTC. Translating gives CASSLELAGNHHEQYV.

This clone was counted a single time. The chain recombines TRBV19 with TRBJ2-1; weak D call: TRBD2 (5 bases). Per germline, CDR1 LNHDA and CDR2 SQIVND (reference sequence). This CDR3 spans 14 amino acids. V lost 5 bases and J 5 bases, leaving 13 bases between the germline ends. This CDR3 is CASSAQRSDNEQFF. For the CDR3, the DNA is TGTGCCAGTAGTGCCCAGCGGTCGGACAATGAGCAGTTCTTC. Using reference TRBV19 and TRBJ2-1 for the parts outside the CDR3, the full variable domain is DGGITQSPKYLFRKEGQNVTLSCEQNLNHDAMYWYRQDPGQGLRLIYYSQIVNDFQKGDIAEGYSVSREKKESFPLTVTSAQKNPTAFYLCASSAQRSDNEQFFGPGTRLTVL.

Written as DNA, the CDR3 is TGTGCCAGCAGTTCTGAGCGGGGCAATACGCAGTATTTT. Encoded protein: CASSSERGNTQYF. The gene calls are TRBV6-5 and TRBJ2-3; 7 nucleotides match TRBD2. Trimming took 4 bases from V and 7 from J; bases not matched to a gene: 5. CDR3 length equals 13 residues. The germline CDR1 and CDR2 sequences are MNHEY and SVGAGI.

The chain couples TRBV5-1 to TRBJ1-3; 7 bases fit TRBD1. In germline, CDR1 is SGHRS, CDR2 YFSETQ. The CDR3 is 15 residues long. Trimming cost V 4 bases and J 4 bases; bases outside gene matches: 8. As DNA, the CDR3 is TGCGCCAGCAGCCAGGGACAGTCTTCGGGAAACACCATATATTTT. Its translation: CASSQGQSSGNTIYF.

The gene calls are TRBV2 and TRBJ1-1; D is uncertain. Germline lookup yields CDR1 SNHLY and CDR2 FYNNEI. With 6 bases removed from V and 4 bases from J, the gap between germline ends came to 6 bases. The CDR3 sequence is 11 residues long. CDR3 protein: CASSTFTEAFF. The CDR3 DNA reads TGTGCCAGCAGCACATTCACTGAAGCTTTCTTT.

The genes are TRBV5-1 and TRBJ2-2; a weak D match, TRBD2 (6 bases). Per germline, CDR1 SGHRS and CDR2 YFSETQ. Between the trimmed V and J ends, which lost 0 bases and 0 bases, there was a span of 9 bases. The CDR3 spans 16 residues. The CDR3 region is CASSLARTTNTGELFF. In DNA, the CDR3 is TGCGCCAGCAGCTTGGCTCGGACTACGAACACCGGGGAGCTGTTTTTT.

This chain joins TRBV6-5 and TRBJ2-3; a weak D match, TRBD2 (5 bases). The V end was cut by 3 bases, the J end by 1 base, with 8 bases between. Looked up from germline, CDR1 is MNHEY and CDR2 is SVGAGI. The CDR3 is 14 residues long. CDR3 amino acids: CASSYSARTDTQYF. DNA of the CDR3: TGTGCCAGCAGTTATAGCGCCCGCACAGATACGCAGTATTTT.

CDR3 sequence reads: CASSRTGGAYETQYF. The CDR3 DNA reads as TGCGCCAGCAGCCGGACCGGGGGGGCGTATGAGACCCAGTACTTC. V usage is TRBV10-1 and J usage is TRBJ2-5, with TRBD2 matching over 8 bases. This CDR3 contains 15 residues. Germline assignment: CDR1 WNHNN and CDR2 SYGVQD (reference sequence). V shed 6 bases and J 5 bases; nucleotides not matched to a gene: 11.

This chain links TRBV3-1 (or the pseudogene TRBV3-2) with TRBJ2-2; a possible D gene is TRBD1 (5 bases). Germline lookup yields CDR1 LGHDT and CDR2 YNNKEL (reference sequence). The CDR3 has 14 amino acids. V lost 1 base, J lost 7 bases, and 10 bases lay in between. The CDR3 DNA is TGTGCCAGCAGCCAAGGGATAAGGGGCGGGGAGCTGTTTTTT. It yields the protein CASSQGIRGGELFF.

The chain carries TRBV30 and TRBJ1-1; TRBD1 might be the D (5 bases). Germline assignment: CDR1 GTSNPN and CDR2 SVGIG (reference sequence). The CDR3 runs 12 residues. V lost 0 bases to trimming and J lost 8 bases, with 10 bases between them. The CDR3 sequence: CAWSVRGYEAFF. Written as DNA, the CDR3 is TGTGCCTGGAGTGTAAGGGGCTACGAAGCTTTCTTT.

The chain couples TRBV13 to TRBJ2-1; TRBD2 is a possible D gene (5 bases). V dropped 2 bases and J dropped 16 bases, with 12 bases sitting between them. This CDR3 has 11 amino acids. Germline-derived CDR1 and CDR2 are PRHDT and FYEKMQ (reference sequence). CDR3 region: CASSLIGLIFF. Written as DNA, the CDR3 is TGTGCCAGCAGCTTAATCGGACTTATTTTCTTC.

The V and J genes are TRBV30 and TRBJ2-1; no firm D call. Germline CDR1 and CDR2: GTSNPN and SVGIG (reference sequence). V gave up 5 bases and J gave up 0 bases, with 5 bases separating them. This CDR3 comprises 12 residues. CDR3 nucleotide sequence: TGTGCCTGGCGGTACTCCTACAATGAGCAGTTCTTC. Its translation: CAWRYSYNEQFF.

This clone was recorded a few times. The chain has TRBV24-1 and TRBJ2-2, with 8 bases lining up with TRBD1. The CDR3 is 14 amino acids. CDR1 KGHDR and CDR2 SFDVKD come from the germline V gene. With V trimmed by 7 bases and J by 4 bases, 4 bases remained unmatched. The CDR3 DNA reads as TGTGCCACCAGAGACAGGGGTGGCACCGGGGAGCTGTTTTTT. Its translation: CATRDRGGTGELFF.

The chain employs TRBV6-5 and TRBJ1-2; D possibly corresponds to TRBD1 (6 bases). CDR1 MNHEY and CDR2 SVGAGI come from the germline V gene. This CDR3 comprises 13 residues. Trimming removed 8 bases from V and 2 bases from J, with 12 bases in between. CDR3 sequence reads: CASLWTVNYGYTF. CDR3 sequence (DNA): TGTGCCAGCCTCTGGACAGTCAACTATGGCTACACCTTC.

The chain uses TRBV30 and TRBJ2-7, with D unclear. The CDR3 sequence is 14 residues long. V lost 3 bases, J lost 0 bases, and 12 bases lay in between. CDR1 is GTSNPN, CDR2 SVGIG, per germline (reference sequence). The CDR3 nucleotides read TGTGCCTGGAGACCCAAACGGAGCTCCTACGAGCAGTACGTC. It yields the protein CAWRPKRSSYEQYV.

On this clone: Other DNA variants within this sample encode the same CDR3. This sequence joins TRBV6-5 and TRBJ1-2; weak D call: TRBD1 (6 bases). The CDR3 spans 13 residues. V lost 6 bases and J lost 6, with 14 bases in between. Germline CDR1 is MNHEY and CDR2 is SVGAGI. The CDR3 nucleotides read TGTGCCAGCAGCTCACAGGGTGGTGATGGCTACACCTTC. The encoded protein is CASSSQGGDGYTF.

The rearrangement joins TRBV6-1 to TRBJ2-7, with 15 nucleotides matching TRBD2. The length of the CDR3 is 16 residues. Germline loops: CDR1 MNHNS, CDR2 SASEGT. V was pared by 4 bases and J by 7 bases, with 8 bases of the junction left unmatched. In nucleotides, the CDR3 is TGTGCCAGCAGTGCTGGACTAGCGGGAGGGCCCTCAGAGCAGTACTTC. Protein product: CASSAGLAGGPSEQYF.

This clone appeared a few times. The gene calls are TRBV27 and TRBJ1-2; D unresolved. The CDR3 consists of 15 residues. V lost 4 bases to trimming and J lost 4 bases, with 16 bases between them. In germline, CDR1 is MNHEY, CDR2 SMNVEV (reference sequence). CDR3 sequence (DNA): TGTGCCAGCAGTTCCCCCGTCATGGGCAGCTATGGCTACACCTTC. This sequence encodes CASSSPVMGSYGYTF.